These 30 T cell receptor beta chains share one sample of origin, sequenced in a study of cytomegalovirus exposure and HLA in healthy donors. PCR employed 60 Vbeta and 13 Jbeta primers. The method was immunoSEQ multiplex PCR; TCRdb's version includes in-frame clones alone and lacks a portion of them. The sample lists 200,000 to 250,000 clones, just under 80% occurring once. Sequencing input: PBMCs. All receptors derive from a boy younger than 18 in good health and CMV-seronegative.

In DNA form, the CDR3 reads TGTGCCAGCAGCTCCCTAGCGGGGGGGCGGGATACGCAGTATTTT. This sequence encodes CASSSLAGGRDTQYF. The gene calls are TRBV5-4 and TRBJ2-3; 12 nucleotides align to TRBD2. The V gene end was trimmed by 3 bases and the J gene end by 6 bases; junction bases not matched to a gene: 5. Germline V CDR1 and CDR2: SGHNT, YYREEE (reference sequence). This CDR3 has 15 amino acids.

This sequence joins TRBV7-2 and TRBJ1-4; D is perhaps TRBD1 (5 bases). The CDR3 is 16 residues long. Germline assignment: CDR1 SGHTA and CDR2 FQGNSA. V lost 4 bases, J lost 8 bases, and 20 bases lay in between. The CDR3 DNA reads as TGTGCCAGCAGCTCCGGGCGGGGGACTATTAGGGAAAAACTGTTTTTT. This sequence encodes CASSSGRGTIREKLFF.

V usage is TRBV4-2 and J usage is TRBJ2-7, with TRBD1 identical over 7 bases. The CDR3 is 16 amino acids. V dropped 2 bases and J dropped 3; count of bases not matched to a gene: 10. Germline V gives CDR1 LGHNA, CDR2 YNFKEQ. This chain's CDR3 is CASSQRVRTGGYEQYF. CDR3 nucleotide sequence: TGTGCCAGCAGCCAAAGGGTCCGGACAGGTGGCTACGAGCAGTACTTC.

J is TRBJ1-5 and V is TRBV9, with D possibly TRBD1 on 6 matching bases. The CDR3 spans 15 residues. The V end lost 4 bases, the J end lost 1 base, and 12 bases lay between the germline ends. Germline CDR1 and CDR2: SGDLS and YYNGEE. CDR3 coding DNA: TGTGCCAGCAGCCGGGAGGGGGAGAGCAATCAGCCCCAGCATTTT. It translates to CASSREGESNQPQHF.

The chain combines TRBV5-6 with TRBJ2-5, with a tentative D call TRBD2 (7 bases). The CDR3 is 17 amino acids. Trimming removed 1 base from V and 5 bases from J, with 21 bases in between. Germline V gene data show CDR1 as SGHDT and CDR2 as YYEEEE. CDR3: CASSLLQGGGAGETQYF. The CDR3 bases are TGTGCCAGCAGCTTGCTTCAAGGCGGGGGCGCCGGGGAGACCCAGTACTTC. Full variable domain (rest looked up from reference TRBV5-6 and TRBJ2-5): DAGVTQSPTHLIKTRGQQVTLRCSPKSGHDTVSWYQQALGQGPQFIFQYYEEEERQRGNFPDRFSGHQFPNYSSELNVNALLLGDSALYLCASSLLQGGGAGETQYFGPGTRLLVL.

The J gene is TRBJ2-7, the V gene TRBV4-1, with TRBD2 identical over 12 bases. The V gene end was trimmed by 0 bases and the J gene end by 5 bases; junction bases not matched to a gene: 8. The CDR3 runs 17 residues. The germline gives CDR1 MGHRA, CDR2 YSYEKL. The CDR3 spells CASSQEPSGGAFDEQYF. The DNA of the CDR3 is TGCGCCAGCAGCCAAGAACCTAGCGGGGGGGCCTTCGACGAGCAGTACTTC.

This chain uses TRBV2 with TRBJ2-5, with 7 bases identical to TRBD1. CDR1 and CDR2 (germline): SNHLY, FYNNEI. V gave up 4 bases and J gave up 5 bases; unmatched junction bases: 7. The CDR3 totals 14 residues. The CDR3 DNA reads TGTGCCAGCAGTGCGAGGGGGCGCGCGGAGACCCAGTACTTC. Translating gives CASSARGRAETQYF.

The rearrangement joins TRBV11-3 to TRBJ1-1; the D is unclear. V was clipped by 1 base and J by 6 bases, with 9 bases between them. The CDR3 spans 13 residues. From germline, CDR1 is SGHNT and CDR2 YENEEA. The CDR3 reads CASSLGGGSEAFF. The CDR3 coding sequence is TGTGCCAGCAGCTTAGGGGGAGGGTCTGAAGCTTTCTTT.

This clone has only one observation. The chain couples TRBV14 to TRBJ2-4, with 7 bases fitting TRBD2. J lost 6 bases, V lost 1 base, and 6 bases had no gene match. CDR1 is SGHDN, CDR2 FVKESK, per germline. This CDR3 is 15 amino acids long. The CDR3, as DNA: TGTGCCAGCAGCCAAGGCAGGGACTACCTAAACATTCAGTACTTC. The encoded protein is CASSQGRDYLNIQYF.

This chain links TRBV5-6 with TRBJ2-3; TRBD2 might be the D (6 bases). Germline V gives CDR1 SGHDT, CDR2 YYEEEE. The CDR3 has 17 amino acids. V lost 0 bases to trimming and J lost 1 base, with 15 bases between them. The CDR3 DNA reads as TGTGCCAGCAGCTTGGTTTGGAGGGCCGAGGGCACAGATACGCAGTATTTT. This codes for CASSLVWRAEGTDTQYF.

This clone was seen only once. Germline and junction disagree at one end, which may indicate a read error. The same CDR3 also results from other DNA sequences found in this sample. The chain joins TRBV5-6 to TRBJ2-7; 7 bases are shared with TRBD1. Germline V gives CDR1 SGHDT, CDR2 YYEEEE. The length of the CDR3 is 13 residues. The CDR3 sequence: CASSLTGAYEQYF. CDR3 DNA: TGTGCCAGCAGCTTGACAGGGGCCTACGAGCAGTACTTT.

The CDR3 DNA follows: TGTGCCAGCAGCTTTGGAGTAGCTACCGGGGAGCTGTTTTTT. As protein: CASSFGVATGELFF. This chain uses TRBV5-4 with TRBJ2-2; no definite D call. Germline-derived CDR1 and CDR2 are SGHNT and YYREEE (reference sequence). This CDR3 is 14 amino acids long. Trimming cost V 2 bases and J 5 bases, with 10 bases left between them. Complete variable domain (other parts from reference TRBV5-4 and TRBJ2-2): ETGVTQSPTHLIKTRGQQVTLRCSSQSGHNTVSWYQQALGQGPQFIFQYYREEENGRGNFPPRFSGLQFPNYSSELNVNALELDDSALYLCASSFGVATGELFFGEGSRLTVL.

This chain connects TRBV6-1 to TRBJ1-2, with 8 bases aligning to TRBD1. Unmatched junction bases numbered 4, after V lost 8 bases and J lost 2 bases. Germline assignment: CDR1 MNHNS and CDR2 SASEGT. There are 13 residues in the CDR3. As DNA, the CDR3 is TGTGCCAGCCGGCGGACAGGGAACTATGGCTACACCTTC. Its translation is CASRRTGNYGYTF.

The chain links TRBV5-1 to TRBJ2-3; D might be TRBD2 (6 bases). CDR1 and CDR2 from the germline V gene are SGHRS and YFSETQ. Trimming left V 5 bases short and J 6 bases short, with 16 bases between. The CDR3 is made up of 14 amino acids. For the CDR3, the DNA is TGCGCCAGCAGGGGGAGGCGGTCGGGGGATACGCAGTATTTT. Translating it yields CASRGRRSGDTQYF.

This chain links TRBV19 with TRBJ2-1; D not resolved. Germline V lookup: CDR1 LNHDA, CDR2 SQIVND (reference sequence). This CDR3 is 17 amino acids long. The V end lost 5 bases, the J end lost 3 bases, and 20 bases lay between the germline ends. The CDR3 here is CASSDSPATTFYNEQFF. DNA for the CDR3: TGTGCCAGTAGTGATTCTCCCGCGACAACCTTCTACAATGAGCAGTTCTTC.

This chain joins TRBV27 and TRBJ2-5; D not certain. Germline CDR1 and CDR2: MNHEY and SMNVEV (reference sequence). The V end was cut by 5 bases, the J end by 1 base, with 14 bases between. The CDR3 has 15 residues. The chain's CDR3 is CASSKMTGIQETQYF. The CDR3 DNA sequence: TGTGCCAGCAGTAAAATGACGGGTATCCAAGAGACCCAGTACTTC.

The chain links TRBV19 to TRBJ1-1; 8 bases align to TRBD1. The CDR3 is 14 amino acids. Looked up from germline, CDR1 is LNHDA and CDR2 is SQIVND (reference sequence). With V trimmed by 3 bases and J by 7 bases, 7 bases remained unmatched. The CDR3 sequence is CASSIRTGSHEAFF. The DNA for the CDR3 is TGTGCCAGTAGTATTAGGACAGGGAGCCATGAAGCTTTCTTT.

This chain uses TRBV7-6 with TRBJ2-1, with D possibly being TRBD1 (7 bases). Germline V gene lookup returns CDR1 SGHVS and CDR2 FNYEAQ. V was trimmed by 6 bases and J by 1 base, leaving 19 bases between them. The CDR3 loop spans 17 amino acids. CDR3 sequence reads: CASSPLVQGGSYNEQFF. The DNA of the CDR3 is TGTGCCAGCAGTCCACTGGTCCAGGGGGGTTCCTACAATGAGCAGTTCTTC.

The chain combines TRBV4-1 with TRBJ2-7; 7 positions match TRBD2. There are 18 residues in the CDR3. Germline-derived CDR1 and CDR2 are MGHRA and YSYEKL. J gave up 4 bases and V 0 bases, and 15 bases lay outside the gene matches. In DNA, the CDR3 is TGCGCCAGCAGCCAAGATCGATCAGCGGGATGGGGCAATTACGAGCAGTACTTC. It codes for CASSQDRSAGWGNYEQYF.

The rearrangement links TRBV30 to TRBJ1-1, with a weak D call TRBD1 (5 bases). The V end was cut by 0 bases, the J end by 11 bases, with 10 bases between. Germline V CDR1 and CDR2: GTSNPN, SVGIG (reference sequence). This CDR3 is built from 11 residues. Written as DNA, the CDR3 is TGTGCCTGGAGTGTACGGGGGTGGGCTTTCTTT. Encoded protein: CAWSVRGWAFF. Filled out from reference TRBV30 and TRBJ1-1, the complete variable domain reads SQTIHQWPATLVQPVGSPLSLECTVEGTSNPNLYWYRQAAGRGLQLLFYSVGIGQISSEVPQNLSASRPQDRQFILSSKKLLLSDSGFYLCAWSVRGWAFFGQGTRLTVV.

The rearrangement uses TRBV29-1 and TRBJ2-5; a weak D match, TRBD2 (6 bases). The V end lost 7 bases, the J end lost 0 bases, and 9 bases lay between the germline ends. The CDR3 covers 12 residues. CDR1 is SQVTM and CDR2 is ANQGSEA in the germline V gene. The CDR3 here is CSASSDQETQYF. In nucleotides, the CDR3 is TGCAGCGCTTCTAGCGACCAAGAGACCCAGTACTTC.

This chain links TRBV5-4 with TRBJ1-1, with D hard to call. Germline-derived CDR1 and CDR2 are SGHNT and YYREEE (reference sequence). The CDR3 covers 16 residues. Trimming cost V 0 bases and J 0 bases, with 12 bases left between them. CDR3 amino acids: CASSLVREFMNTEAFF. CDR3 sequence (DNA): TGTGCCAGCAGCTTGGTTCGGGAGTTCATGAACACTGAAGCTTTCTTT.

In DNA, the CDR3 is TGCGCCAGCAGGTCGAGTACCGGGGCCAACGTCCTGACTTTC. As protein: CASRSSTGANVLTF. V and J are TRBV5-1 and TRBJ2-6; D remains ambiguous. Germline CDR1 SGHRS, CDR2 YFSETQ. V was clipped by 5 bases and J by 4 bases, with 10 bases between them. This CDR3 region has 14 residues. The full variable domain, in which reference TRBV5-1 and TRBJ2-6 provide the parts outside the CDR3, is KAGVTQTPRYLIKTRGQQVTLSCSPISGHRSVSWYQQTPGQGLQFLFEYFSETQRNKGNFPGRFSGRQFSNSRSEMNVSTLELGDSALYLCASRSSTGANVLTFGAGSRLTVL.

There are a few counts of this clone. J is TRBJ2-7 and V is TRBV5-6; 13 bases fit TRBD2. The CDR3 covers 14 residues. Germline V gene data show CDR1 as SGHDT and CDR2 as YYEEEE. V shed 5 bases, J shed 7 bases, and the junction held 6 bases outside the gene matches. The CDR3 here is CASRPTTSGGEQYF. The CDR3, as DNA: TGTGCCAGCAGACCTACGACTAGCGGGGGGGAGCAGTACTTC.

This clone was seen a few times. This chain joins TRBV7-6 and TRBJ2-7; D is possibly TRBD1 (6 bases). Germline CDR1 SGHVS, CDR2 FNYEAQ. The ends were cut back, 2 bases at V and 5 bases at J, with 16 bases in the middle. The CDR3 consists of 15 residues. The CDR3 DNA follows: TGTGCCAGCAGCTTAATTACAGGGAAATCCCACGAGCAGTACTTC. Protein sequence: CASSLITGKSHEQYF.

Here the CDR3 DNA reads TGCGCCAGCAGCTCGTACTCGAACAATGAGCAGTTCTTC. Translation gives CASSSYSNNEQFF. The V and J genes are TRBV5-1 and TRBJ2-1; D ambiguous. Trimming took off 3 bases at V and 5 bases at J, with 9 bases between the two ends. CDR3 size: 13 residues. CDR1 is SGHRS, CDR2 YFSETQ, per germline.

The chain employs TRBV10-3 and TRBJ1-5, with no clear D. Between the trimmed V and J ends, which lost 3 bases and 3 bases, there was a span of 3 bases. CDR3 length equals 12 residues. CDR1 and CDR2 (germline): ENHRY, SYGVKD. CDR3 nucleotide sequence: TGTGCCATCAGTGACTTCAATCAGCCCCAGCATTTT. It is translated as CAISDFNQPQHF.

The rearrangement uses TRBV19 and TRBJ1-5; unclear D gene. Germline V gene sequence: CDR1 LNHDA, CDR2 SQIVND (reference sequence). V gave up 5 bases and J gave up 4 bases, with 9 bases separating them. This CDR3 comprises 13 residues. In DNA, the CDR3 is TGTGCCAGTAGTGCCGACGGGAATCAGCCCCAGCATTTT. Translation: CASSADGNQPQHF.

The CDR3 loop is CASSLRHKGGETQYF. The CDR3 DNA sequence: TGTGCCAGCAGTTTACGACATAAGGGAGGAGAGACCCAGTACTTC. The chain is built from TRBV27 and TRBJ2-5, with D perhaps TRBD2 (6 bases). The CDR3 sequence is 15 residues long. Germline V gene sequence: CDR1 MNHEY, CDR2 SMNVEV (reference sequence). With 2 bases removed from V and 4 bases from J, the gap between germline ends came to 14 bases.

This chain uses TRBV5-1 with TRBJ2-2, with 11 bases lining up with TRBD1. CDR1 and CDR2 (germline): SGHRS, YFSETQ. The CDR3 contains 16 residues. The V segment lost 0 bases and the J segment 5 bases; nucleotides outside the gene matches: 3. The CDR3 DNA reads TGCGCCAGCAGCTTGGTTGGGACAGGGGGAACCGGGGAGCTGTTTTTT. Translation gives CASSLVGTGGTGELFF.